These 5 T cell receptor beta chains were sequenced from one sample in a study of radiation and T cells in renal cell carcinoma. As for time point: baseline pretreatment blood. The treatment denotes: 15 Gy SBRT to primary tumor, nephrectomy 4 weeks later. Using immunoSEQ multiplex PCR, the repertoire was profiled, and TCRdb retains in-frame clones only, with some absent. The table records tens of thousands of clones, about four fifths of them present only once. This specimen consisted of blood, obtained from a patient whose treatment included radiotherapy and nephrectomy. Receptors were obtained from a man between 60 and 75 years old with renal cell carcinoma.

Only a few counts were recorded for this clone. This chain connects TRBV7-2 to TRBJ2-7, with 8 bases that match TRBD2. CDR1 is SGHTA and CDR2 is FQGNSA in the germline V gene. Trimming cost V 2 bases and J 6 bases; bases outside gene matches: 6. The CDR3 covers 14 residues. The CDR3: CASSLSGRGGEQYF. Written as DNA, the CDR3 is TGTGCCAGCAGCTTAAGCGGGAGAGGTGGCGAGCAGTACTTC.

This clone came up a few times. The chain carries TRBV27 and TRBJ1-1; D unclear. Deletions cut 1 base from V and 1 base from J, with 4 bases between. The CDR3 extends over 13 amino acids. Germline-derived CDR1 and CDR2 are MNHEY and SMNVEV (reference sequence). This chain's CDR3 is CASSLLRNTEAFF. In DNA, the CDR3 is TGTGCCAGCAGTTTATTAAGGAACACTGAAGCTTTCTTT.

The chain is built from TRBV7-9 and TRBJ2-2; 8 nucleotides match TRBD1. Germline V gives CDR1 SEHNR, CDR2 FQNEAQ (reference sequence). The CDR3 length is 15 residues. V gave up 6 bases and J gave up 2 bases; unmatched junction bases: 5. The CDR3 loop reads CASRPQGVNTGELFF. CDR3 coding DNA: TGTGCCAGCAGGCCACAGGGGGTTAACACCGGGGAGCTGTTTTTT.

V is TRBV5-1 and J is TRBJ1-4; no reliable D call. Germline V gene sequence: CDR1 SGHRS, CDR2 YFSETQ. V lost 4 bases and J lost 4, with 11 bases in between. The CDR3 covers 14 residues. The CDR3, as DNA: TGCGCCAGCAGCGAAGGTGCGAATAATGAAAAACTGTTTTTT. Amino acid sequence: CASSEGANNEKLFF.

The CDR3 reads CASTPSGSAYEQYF. The CDR3 nucleotides read TGTGCCAGTACTCCGTCAGGGTCGGCCTACGAGCAGTACTTC. The J gene is TRBJ2-7, the V gene TRBV19; TRBD1 is a possible D gene (5 bases). CDR1 and CDR2 (germline): LNHDA, SQIVND (reference sequence). This CDR3 comprises 14 residues. V lost 7 bases and J 2 bases, leaving 15 bases between the germline ends.